This T cell receptor beta chain was sequenced for a study of T cell responses to AZD1222 COVID-19 vaccine. General observations from the study: The peak T cell response came first, and repertoires were sampled only after it. Spike-specific TCR repertoires showed rising breadth and depth after two AZD1222 doses. Donors skewed white British and female; clonal diversity was possibly underestimated.

Regarding this clone: Its specificity is not known.

Measured with immunoSEQ multiplex PCR; TCRdb has only the in-frame clones, and not every one. The table includes 150,000 or so clones, approximately 94% detected once. The germline CDR1 and CDR2 sequences are LNHDA and SQIVND (reference sequence). The CDR3 has 14 residues. The V and J ends lost 6 bases and 2 bases respectively, with 11 bases between them. This sequence was found in an adult who received the AZD1222 COVID-19 vaccine. The specimen comprised peripheral blood, sampled 28 days after the second AZD1222 dose. The chain carries TRBV19 and TRBJ2-1, with D possibly being TRBD1 (6 bases). The CDR3 nucleotides read TGTGCCAGTAGGGAAGACAGGACCTACAATGAGCAGTTCTTC. The encoded protein is CASREDRTYNEQFF.